The TCR beta chain under discussion was sequenced for a study of identifying expanded T cells in peripheral blood. Germline lookup yields CDR1 KGHSH and CDR2 LQKENI. V gave up 11 bases and J gave up 0 bases, with 10 bases separating them. CDR3 size: 13 residues. General study points: Technical replicates showed around 1.2 changed clones; approximately 2 weeks roughly 15; four weeks 19.

TCRdb keeps only in-frame clones here, not all; method: immunoSEQ multiplex PCR. The sample consists of more than 75,000 clones, around 87% of them appearing once. A remark on this clone: What it recognizes is unknown.

This TCR came from a person between 18 and 75 years old in good health. This sequence joins TRBV18 and TRBJ1-4; no definite D call. Sequenced sample: blood. As DNA, the CDR3 is TGTGCCGGTGCACTAGCAACTAATGAAAAACTGTTTTTT. This gives the protein CAGALATNEKLFF.